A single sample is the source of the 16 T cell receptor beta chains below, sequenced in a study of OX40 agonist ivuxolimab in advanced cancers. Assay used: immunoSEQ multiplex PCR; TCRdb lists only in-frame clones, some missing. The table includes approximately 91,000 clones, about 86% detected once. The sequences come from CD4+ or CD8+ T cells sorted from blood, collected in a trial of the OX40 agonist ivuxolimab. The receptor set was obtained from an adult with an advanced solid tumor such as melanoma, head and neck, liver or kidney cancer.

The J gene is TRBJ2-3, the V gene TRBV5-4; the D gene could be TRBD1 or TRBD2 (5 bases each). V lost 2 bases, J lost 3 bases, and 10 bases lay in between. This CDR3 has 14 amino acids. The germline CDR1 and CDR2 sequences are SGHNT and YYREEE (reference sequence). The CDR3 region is CASSFSGRTDTQYF. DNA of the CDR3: TGTGCCAGCAGCTTCTCAGGGAGAACAGATACGCAGTATTTT.

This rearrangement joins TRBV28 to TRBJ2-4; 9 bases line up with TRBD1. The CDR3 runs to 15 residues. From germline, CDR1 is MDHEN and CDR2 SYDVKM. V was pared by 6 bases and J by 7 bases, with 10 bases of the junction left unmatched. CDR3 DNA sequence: TGTGCCAGCAGGGGATGGACAGGGGCGCCCAACATTCAGTACTTC. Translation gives CASRGWTGAPNIQYF. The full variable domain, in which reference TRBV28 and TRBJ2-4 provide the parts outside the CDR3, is DVKVTQSSRYLVKRTGEKVFLECVQDMDHENMFWYRQDPGLGLRLIYFSYDVKMKEKGDIPEGYSVSREKKERFSLILESASTNQTSMYLCASRGWTGAPNIQYFGAGTRLSVL.

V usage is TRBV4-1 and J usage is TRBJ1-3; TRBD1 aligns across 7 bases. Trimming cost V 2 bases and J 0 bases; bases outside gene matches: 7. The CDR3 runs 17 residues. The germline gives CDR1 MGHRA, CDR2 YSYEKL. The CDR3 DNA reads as TGCGCCAGCAGCCAACCCCGTGAGGGGGCCTCTGGAAACACCATATATTTT. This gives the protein CASSQPREGASGNTIYF.

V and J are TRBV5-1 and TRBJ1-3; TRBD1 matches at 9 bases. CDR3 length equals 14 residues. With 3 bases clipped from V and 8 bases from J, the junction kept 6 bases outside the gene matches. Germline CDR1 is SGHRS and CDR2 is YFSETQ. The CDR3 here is CASSWGDRADTIYF. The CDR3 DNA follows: TGCGCCAGCAGCTGGGGGGACAGGGCGGACACCATATATTTT.

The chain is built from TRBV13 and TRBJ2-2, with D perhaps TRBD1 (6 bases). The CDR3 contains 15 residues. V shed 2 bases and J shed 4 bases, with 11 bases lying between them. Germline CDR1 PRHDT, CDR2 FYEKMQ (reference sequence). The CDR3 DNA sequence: TGTGCCAGCAGCTTACAGGGGCGCCCCACCGGGGAGCTGTTTTTT. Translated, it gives CASSLQGRPTGELFF.

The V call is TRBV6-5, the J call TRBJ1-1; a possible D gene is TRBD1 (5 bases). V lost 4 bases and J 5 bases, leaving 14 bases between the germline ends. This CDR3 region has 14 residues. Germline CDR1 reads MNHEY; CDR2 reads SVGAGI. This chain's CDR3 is CASSFRLGQTEAFF. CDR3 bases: TGTGCCAGCAGTTTTCGACTGGGGCAGACTGAAGCTTTCTTT.

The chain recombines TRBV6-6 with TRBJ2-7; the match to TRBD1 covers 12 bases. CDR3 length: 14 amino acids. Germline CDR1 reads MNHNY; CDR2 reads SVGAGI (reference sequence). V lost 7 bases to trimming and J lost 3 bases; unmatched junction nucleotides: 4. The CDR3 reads CASNRDRGLYEQYF. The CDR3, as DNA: TGTGCCAGCAACCGGGACAGGGGGCTCTACGAGCAGTACTTC.

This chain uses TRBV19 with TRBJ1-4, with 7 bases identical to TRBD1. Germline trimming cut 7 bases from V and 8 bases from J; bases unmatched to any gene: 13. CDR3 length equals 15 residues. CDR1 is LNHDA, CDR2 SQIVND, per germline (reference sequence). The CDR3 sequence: CASTYTGTASEKLFF. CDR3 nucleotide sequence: TGTGCCAGTACCTATACTGGGACAGCCAGCGAAAAACTGTTTTTT.

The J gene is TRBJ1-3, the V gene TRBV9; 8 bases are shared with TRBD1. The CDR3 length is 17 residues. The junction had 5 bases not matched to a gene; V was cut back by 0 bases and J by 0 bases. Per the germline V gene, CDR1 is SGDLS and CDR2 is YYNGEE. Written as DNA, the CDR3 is TGTGCCAGCAGCGTAGGGGGACAGGTGAGCTCTGGAAACACCATATATTTT. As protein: CASSVGGQVSSGNTIYF. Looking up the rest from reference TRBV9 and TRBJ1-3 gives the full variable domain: DSGVTQTPKHLITATGQRVTLRCSPRSGDLSVYWYQQSLDQGLQFLIQYYNGEERAKGNILERFSAQQFPDLHSELNLSSLELGDSALYFCASSVGGQVSSGNTIYFGEGSWLTVV.

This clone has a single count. The CDR3 DNA follows: TGTGCCAGCAGCTTAAGAGGAGGATCACCCCTCCACTTT. This encodes CASSLRGGSPLHF. This chain links TRBV7-3 with TRBJ1-6; D is unresolved. CDR1 and CDR2 from the germline V gene are SGHTA and FQGTGA. V lost 1 base to trimming and J lost 10 bases, with 8 bases between them. The CDR3 covers 13 residues.

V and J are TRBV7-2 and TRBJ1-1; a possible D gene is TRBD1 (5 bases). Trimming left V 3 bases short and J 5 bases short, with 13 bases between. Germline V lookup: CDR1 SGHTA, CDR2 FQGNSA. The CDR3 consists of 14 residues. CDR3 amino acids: CASSFRRDGTEAFF. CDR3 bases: TGTGCCAGCAGCTTCCGTAGGGACGGTACTGAAGCTTTCTTT.

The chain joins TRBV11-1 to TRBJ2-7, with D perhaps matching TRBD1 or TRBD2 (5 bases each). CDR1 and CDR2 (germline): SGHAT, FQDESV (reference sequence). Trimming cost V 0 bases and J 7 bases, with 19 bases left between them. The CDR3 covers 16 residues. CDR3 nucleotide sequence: TGTGCCAGCAGCTTAGCGGGGCGCCTGAGCGGCCTGGAGCAGTACTTC. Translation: CASSLAGRLSGLEQYF.

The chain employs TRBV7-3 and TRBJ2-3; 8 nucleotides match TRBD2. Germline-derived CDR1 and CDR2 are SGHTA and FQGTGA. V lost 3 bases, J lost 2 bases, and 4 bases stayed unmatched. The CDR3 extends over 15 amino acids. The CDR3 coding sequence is TGTGCCAGCAGCTTTGGCGGGGGGAACACAGATACGCAGTATTTT. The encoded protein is CASSFGGGNTDTQYF. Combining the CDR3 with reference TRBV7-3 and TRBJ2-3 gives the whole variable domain GAGVSQTPSNKVTEKGKYVELRCDPISGHTALYWYRQSLGQGPEFLIYFQGTGAADDSGLPNDRFFAVRPEGSVSTLKIQRTERGDSAVYLCASSFGGGNTDTQYFGPGTRLTVL.

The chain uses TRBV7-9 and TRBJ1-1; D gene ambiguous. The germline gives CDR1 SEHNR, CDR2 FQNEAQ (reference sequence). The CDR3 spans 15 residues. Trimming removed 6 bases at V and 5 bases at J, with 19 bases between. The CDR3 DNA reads TGTGCCAGCAGGCGCGTCCCAGGCGTTTGGACTGAAGCTTTCTTT. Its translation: CASRRVPGVWTEAFF.

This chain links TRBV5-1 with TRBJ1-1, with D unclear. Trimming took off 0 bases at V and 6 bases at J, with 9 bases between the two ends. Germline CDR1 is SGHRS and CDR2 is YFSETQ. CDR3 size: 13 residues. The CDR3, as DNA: TGCGCCAGCAGCTTGGAGAGGGTATCTGAAGCTTTCTTT. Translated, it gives CASSLERVSEAFF. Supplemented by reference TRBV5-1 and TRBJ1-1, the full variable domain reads KAGVTQTPRYLIKTRGQQVTLSCSPISGHRSVSWYQQTPGQGLQFLFEYFSETQRNKGNFPGRFSGRQFSNSRSEMNVSTLELGDSALYLCASSLERVSEAFFGQGTRLTVV.

The CDR3 DNA follows: TGTGCCAGCAGCCCAGCGGGGGAGTCCTACGAGCAGTACTTC. This translates into CASSPAGESYEQYF. The rearrangement uses TRBV11-2 and TRBJ2-7; TRBD2 matches at 8 bases. CDR1 and CDR2 from the germline V gene are SGHAT and FQNNGV. The CDR3 sequence is 14 residues long. Losses at the gene ends were 5 bases for V and 1 base for J; bases not matched to a gene: 4.